Listed here is a single T cell receptor (beta chain). V shed 1 base and J 7 bases; nucleotides not matched to a gene: 12. This CDR3 spans 15 amino acids. Germline CDR1 is GTSNPN and CDR2 is SVGIG (reference sequence). TCRdb used MiXCR to reprocess the RT-PCR reads, holding one entry per CDR3 protein. The sample has around 700,000 distinct CDR3 sequences; approximately 15% are singletons. What was sequenced was memory CD4+ T cells from blood. This TCR came from a female donor in good health, serving as a healthy control. V and J are TRBV30 and TRBJ1-1, with 7 bases lining up with TRBD1. CDR3 residues: CAWSGDRAFYFEAFF. In DNA, the CDR3 is TGTGCCTGGAGTGGAGACAGGGCCTTCTACTTTGAAGCTTTCTTT. The whole variable domain, remainder taken from reference TRBV30 and TRBJ1-1, is SQTIHQWPATLVQPVGSPLSLECTVEGTSNPNLYWYRQAAGRGLQLLFYSVGIGQISSEVPQNLSASRPQDRQFILSSKKLLLSDSGFYLCAWSGDRAFYFEAFFGQGTRLTVV.